The 6 T cell receptor beta chains below were found in one sample sequenced in a study of T cell responses to AZD1222 COVID-19 vaccine. The assay was immunoSEQ multiplex PCR, and TCRdb's table has in-frame clones only and misses some. This table lists more than 110,000 clones. The sequencing input was peripheral blood. These receptors were taken from an adult in good health.

The chain combines TRBV13 with TRBJ1-4; possible D gene TRBD1, 5 bases. Deletions cut 5 bases from V and 7 bases from J, with 26 bases between. The CDR3 has 18 amino acids. Germline CDR1 PRHDT, CDR2 FYEKMQ (reference sequence). The CDR3 DNA follows: TGTGCCAGCAGCCCCAACGGAGATGTAGGGGAGCGAGGTGAAAAACTGTTTTTT. Its protein product is CASSPNGDVGERGEKLFF.

The chain carries TRBV19 and TRBJ2-3; no firm D call. Deletions cut 1 base from V and 2 bases from J, with 7 bases between. The CDR3 is 14 amino acids. The germline V gene encodes CDR1 LNHDA and CDR2 SQIVND (reference sequence). The CDR3 loop reads CASSIGATTDTQYF. DNA for the CDR3: TGTGCCAGTAGTATAGGGGCTACCACAGATACGCAGTATTTT.

The chain couples TRBV3-1 (or the pseudogene TRBV3-2) to TRBJ1-5; D not certain. The CDR3 runs 17 residues. V lost 0 bases and J lost 4, with 16 bases in between. Germline V lookup: CDR1 LGHDT, CDR2 YNNKEL (reference sequence). The CDR3 here is CASSQERTYRQNQPQHF. CDR3 sequence (DNA): TGTGCCAGCAGCCAAGAGCGTACGTATCGGCAGAATCAGCCCCAGCATTTT.

The rearrangement uses TRBV12-3 or TRBV12-4 and TRBJ1-2; D remains unclear. This CDR3 contains 11 residues. V was shortened by 3 bases and J by 7 bases, with 6 bases between the two germline ends. The CDR3 loop reads CASSFHPGYTF. CDR3 DNA: TGTGCCAGCAGTTTTCACCCTGGCTACACCTTC.

The chain employs TRBV5-1 and TRBJ1-2; 7 nucleotides match TRBD1. Trimming took 5 bases from V and 1 from J; bases not matched to a gene: 8. There are 15 residues in the CDR3. Germline values: CDR1 SGHRS, CDR2 YFSETQ. CDR3 nucleotides: TGCGCCAGCAGGTCCGGACAGGCCCGTAACTATGGCTACACCTTC. As protein: CASRSGQARNYGYTF.

The chain carries TRBV30 and TRBJ1-3; D is unresolved. Germline V gene lookup returns CDR1 GTSNPN and CDR2 SVGIG (reference sequence). With 3 bases removed from V and 0 bases from J, the gap between germline ends came to 3 bases. This CDR3 has 12 residues. CDR3 in amino acids: CAWRSSGNTIYF. In nucleotides, the CDR3 is TGTGCCTGGAGGTCCTCTGGAAACACCATATATTTT.